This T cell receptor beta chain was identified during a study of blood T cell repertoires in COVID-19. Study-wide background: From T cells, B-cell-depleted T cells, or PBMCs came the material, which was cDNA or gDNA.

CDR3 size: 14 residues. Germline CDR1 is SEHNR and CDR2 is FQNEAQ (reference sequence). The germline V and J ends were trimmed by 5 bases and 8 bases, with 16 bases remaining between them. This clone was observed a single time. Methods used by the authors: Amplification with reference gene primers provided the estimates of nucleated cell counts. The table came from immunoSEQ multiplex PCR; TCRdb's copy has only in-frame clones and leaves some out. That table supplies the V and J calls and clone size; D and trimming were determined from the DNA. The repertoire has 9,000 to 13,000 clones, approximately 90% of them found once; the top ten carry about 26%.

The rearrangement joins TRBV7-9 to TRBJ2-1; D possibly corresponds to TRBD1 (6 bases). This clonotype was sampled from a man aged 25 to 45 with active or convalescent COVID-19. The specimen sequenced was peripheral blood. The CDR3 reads CASSLQTGTHEQFF. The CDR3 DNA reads TGTGCCAGCAGCCTCCAGACAGGAACGCATGAGCAGTTCTTC.